The rows below give T cell receptor beta chains drawn from one sample of a study of T cells in Graves' hyperthyroidism and ophthalmopathy. TCRdb re-analysed the multiplex PCR reads in MiXCR, keeping a single row per CDR3 protein. The sample lists 350,000 to 400,000 distinct CDR3 sequences, approximately 15% occurring once. Sequenced: blood. The origin of the receptors is a woman aged 25 to 39 with Graves' hyperthyroidism. The CDR3 runs from the conserved cysteine through the conserved F or W.

v_gene | CDR3aa
TRBV10-1 | CASSDGLSYEQYF
TRBV2 | CASSPSRAPTGELFF
TRBV4-1 | CASSKRPGFGETQYF
TRBV15 | CATSRGGGVKLSSYNEQFF
TRBV6-1 | CASTLRSGRADEQFF
TRBV3-1 | CASSHRGTGNTEAFF
TRBV9 | CASSVDGDSNQPQHF
TRBV7-9 | CASNNPGRGYEQYF
TRBV5-1 | CASSSGTSGSLGTDTQYF
TRBV2 | CASKRVPGLAETGDTQYF
TRBV19 | CASSPDGTSRYEQYF
TRBV10-3 | CATTQGPETQYF
TRBV29-1 | CSVEWPSGSHTQYF
TRBV4-2 | CASSQAGLAGPGAQYF
TRBV29-1 | CSYTGGTGELFF
TRBV6-5 | CASSYRQGIYNEQFF
TRBV20-1 | CSAYPGGRSEETQYF
TRBV3-1 | CASSQDWTGGNTIYF
TRBV7-9 | CASGKRTGQREAFF
TRBV30 | CAWAGRRDSEQYF
TRBV5-1 | CASSQKGTSQYF
TRBV18 | CASSPQEVLGYNEQFF
TRBV7-9 | CASSLFTGVSTDTQYF
TRBV5-1 | CASSEQGTDTQYF
TRBV7-9 | CASSFGRPGYGYTF
TRBV28 | CASSGTWGQGRNTEAFF
TRBV5-4 | CASSLAGGGYSPLHF
TRBV4-1 | CASSHLTGGYTEAFF